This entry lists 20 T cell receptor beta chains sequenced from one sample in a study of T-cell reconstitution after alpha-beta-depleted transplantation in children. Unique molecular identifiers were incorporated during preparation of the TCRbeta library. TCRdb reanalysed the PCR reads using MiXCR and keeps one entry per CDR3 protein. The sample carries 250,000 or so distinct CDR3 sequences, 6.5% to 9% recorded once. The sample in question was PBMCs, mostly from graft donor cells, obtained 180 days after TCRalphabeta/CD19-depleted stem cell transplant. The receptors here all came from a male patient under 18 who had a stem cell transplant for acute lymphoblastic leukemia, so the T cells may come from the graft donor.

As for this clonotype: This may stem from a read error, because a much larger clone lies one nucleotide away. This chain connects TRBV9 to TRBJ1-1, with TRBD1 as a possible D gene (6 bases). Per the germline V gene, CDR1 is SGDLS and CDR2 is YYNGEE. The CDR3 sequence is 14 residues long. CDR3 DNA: TGTGCCAGCAGCCCCCAACAGGGATACACTGAAGCTTACTTT. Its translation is CASSPQQGYTEAYF.

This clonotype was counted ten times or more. CDR3 in DNA: TGTGCCAGCAGCTCCCAAAAGGGCTCACCCCTCCACTTT. Translation: CASSSQKGSPLHF. V usage is TRBV5-5 and J usage is TRBJ1-6; unclear D gene. The germline CDR1 and CDR2 sequences are SGHKS and YYEKEE (reference sequence). Trimming pared 3 bases from V and 10 bases from J, leaving 11 bases between. The CDR3 totals 13 residues.

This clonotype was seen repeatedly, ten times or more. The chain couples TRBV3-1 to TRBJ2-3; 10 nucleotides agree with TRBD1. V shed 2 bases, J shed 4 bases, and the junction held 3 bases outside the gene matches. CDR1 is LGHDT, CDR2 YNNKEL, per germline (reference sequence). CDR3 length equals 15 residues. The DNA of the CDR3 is TGTGCCAGCAGCCAACGGACAGGGGGTTCAGATACGCAGTATTTT. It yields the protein CASSQRTGGSDTQYF.

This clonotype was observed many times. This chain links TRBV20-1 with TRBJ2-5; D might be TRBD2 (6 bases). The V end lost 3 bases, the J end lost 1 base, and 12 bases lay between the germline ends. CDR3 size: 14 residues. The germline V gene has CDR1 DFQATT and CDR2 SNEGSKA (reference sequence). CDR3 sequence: CSARERARQETQYF. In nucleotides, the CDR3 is TGCAGTGCTAGGGAGCGGGCACGCCAAGAGACCCAGTACTTC.

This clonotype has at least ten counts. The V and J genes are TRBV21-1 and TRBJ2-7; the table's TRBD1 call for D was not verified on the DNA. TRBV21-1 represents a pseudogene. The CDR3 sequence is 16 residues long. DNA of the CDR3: TGTGCCAGCAGCACAACGGACAGTTCCCCTTCCTACGAGCAGTACTTC. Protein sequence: CASSTTDSSPSYEQYF.

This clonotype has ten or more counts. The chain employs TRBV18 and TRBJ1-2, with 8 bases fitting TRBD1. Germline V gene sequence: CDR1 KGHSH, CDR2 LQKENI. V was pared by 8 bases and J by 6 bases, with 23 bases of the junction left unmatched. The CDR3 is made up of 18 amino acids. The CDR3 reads CASTKGHQGTGATDGYTF. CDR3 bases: TGTGCCAGCACTAAAGGGCATCAAGGGACAGGAGCGACGGATGGCTACACCTTC.

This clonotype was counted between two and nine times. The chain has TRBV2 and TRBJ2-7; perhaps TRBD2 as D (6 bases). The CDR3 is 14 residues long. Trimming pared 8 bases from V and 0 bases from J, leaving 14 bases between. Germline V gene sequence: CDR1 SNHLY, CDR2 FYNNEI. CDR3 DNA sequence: TGTGCCAGCGGGAGGCAGGGAAGCTCCTACGAGCAGTACTTC. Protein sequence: CASGRQGSSYEQYF.

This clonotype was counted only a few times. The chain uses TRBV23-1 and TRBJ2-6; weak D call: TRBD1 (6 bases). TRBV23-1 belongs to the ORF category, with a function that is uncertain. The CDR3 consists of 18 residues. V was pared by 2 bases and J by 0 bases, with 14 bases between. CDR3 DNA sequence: TGCGCCAGCAGTCAACCGGGACACCGGAACTCTGGGGCCAACGTCCTGACTTTC. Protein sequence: CASSQPGHRNSGANVLTF.

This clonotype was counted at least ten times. In DNA, the CDR3 is TGTGCCAGCAGCTTAAGGGCCGTTGCCAAAAACATTCAGTACTTC. It yields the protein CASSLRAVAKNIQYF. The V call is TRBV11-2, the J call TRBJ2-4; D call uncertain. Trimming took 2 bases from V and 1 from J, leaving 9 bases between them. This CDR3 has 15 residues. CDR1 and CDR2 (germline): SGHAT, FQNNGV.

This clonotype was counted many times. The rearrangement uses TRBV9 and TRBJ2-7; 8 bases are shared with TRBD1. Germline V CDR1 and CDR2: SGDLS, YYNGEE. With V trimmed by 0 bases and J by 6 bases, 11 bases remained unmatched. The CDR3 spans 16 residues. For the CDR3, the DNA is TGTGCCAGCAGCGTAGGTCCAGGGGGCAGGCAAGGCGAGCAGTACTTC. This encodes CASSVGPGGRQGEQYF.

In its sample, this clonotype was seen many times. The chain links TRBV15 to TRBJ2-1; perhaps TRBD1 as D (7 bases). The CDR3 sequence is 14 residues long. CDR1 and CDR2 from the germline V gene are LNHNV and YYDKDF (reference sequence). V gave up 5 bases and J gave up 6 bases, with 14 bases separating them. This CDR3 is CATSSARGANEQFF. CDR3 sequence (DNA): TGTGCCACCAGCTCCGCCAGGGGGGCCAATGAGCAGTTCTTC.

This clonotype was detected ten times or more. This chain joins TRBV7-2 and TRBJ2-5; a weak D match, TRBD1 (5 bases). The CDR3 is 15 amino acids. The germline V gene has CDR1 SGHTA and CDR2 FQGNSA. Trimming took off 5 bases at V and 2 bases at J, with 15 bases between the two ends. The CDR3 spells CASSRSLTAQETQYF. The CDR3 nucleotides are TGTGCCAGCAGCAGGTCCCTGACAGCGCAAGAGACCCAGTACTTC.

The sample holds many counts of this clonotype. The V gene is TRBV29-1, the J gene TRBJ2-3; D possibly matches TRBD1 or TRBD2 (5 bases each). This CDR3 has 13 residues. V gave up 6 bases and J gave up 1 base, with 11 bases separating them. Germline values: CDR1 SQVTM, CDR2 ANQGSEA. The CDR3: CSVTGPRTDTQYF. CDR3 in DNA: TGCAGCGTCACGGGACCACGCACAGATACGCAGTATTTT.

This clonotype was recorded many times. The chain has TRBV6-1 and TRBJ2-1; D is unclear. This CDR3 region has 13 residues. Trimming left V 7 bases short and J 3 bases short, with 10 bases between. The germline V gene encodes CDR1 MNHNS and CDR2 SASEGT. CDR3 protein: CASNPVFYNEQFF. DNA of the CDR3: TGTGCCAGCAACCCGGTATTCTACAATGAGCAGTTCTTC.

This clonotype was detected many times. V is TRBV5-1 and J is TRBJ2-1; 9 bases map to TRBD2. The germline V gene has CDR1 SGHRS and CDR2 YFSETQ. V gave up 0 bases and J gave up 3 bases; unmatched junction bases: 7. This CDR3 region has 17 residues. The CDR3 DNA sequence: TGCGCCAGCAGCTTGGCGTTAGCGGGAGCTCGCTACAATGAGCAGTTCTTC. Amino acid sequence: CASSLALAGARYNEQFF.

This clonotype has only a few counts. This CDR3 reads CASSVEDRGGAYETQYF. The CDR3 region has the DNA TGTGCCAGCAGCGTAGAGGACCGTGGGGGAGCCTATGAGACCCAGTACTTC. This sequence joins TRBV9 and TRBJ2-5; D may be TRBD1 or TRBD2 (5 bases each). This CDR3 comprises 17 residues. Trimming left V 0 bases short and J 5 bases short, with 20 bases between. CDR1 is SGDLS, CDR2 YYNGEE, per germline. Using reference TRBV9 and TRBJ2-5 for the parts outside the CDR3, the full variable domain is DSGVTQTPKHLITATGQRVTLRCSPRSGDLSVYWYQQSLDQGLQFLIQYYNGEERAKGNILERFSAQQFPDLHSELNLSSLELGDSALYFCASSVEDRGGAYETQYFGPGTRLLVL.

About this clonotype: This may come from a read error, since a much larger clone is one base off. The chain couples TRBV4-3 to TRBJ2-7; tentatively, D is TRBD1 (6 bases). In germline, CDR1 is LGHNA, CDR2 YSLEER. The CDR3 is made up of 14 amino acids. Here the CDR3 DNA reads TGCGCCAGCAGCCAAGGGGGGCTCTCCTACGGGCAGTACTTC. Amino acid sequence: CASSQGGLSYGQYF.

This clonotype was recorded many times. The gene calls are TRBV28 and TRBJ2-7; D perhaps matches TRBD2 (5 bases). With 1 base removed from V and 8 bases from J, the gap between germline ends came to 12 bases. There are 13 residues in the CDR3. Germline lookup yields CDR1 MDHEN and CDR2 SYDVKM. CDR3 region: CASSLFNEGKQYF. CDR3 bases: TGTGCCAGCAGTTTATTTAACGAGGGAAAGCAGTACTTC.

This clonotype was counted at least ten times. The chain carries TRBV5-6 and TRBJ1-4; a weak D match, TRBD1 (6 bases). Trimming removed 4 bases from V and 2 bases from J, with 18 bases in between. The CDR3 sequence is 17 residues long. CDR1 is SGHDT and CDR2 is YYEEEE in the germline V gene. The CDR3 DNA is TGTGCCAGCAGCAGACGAGGAGGGAGGGGGACTAATGAAAAACTGTTTTTT. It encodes CASSRRGGRGTNEKLFF.

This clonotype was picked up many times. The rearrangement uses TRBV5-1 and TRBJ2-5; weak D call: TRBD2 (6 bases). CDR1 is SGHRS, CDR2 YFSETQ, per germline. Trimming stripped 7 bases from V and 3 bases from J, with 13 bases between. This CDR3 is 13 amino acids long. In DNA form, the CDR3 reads TGCGCCAGCTCGGGAGCACGGGAAGAGACCCAGTACTTC. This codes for CASSGAREETQYF.